Given below is one T cell receptor beta chain in context. Its matching antigen is unknown. V was clipped by 2 bases and J by 1 base, with 11 bases between them. Germline V gene lookup returns CDR1 SGHNT and CDR2 YENEEA. This CDR3 contains 15 residues. Vbeta (60) and Jbeta (13) primers were used in the PCR. Sequenced by immunoSEQ multiplex PCR; TCRdb stores in-frame clones only, minus some. The sample shows around 180,000 clones, 65% to 85% of them seen only once. These data are taken from a study of cytomegalovirus exposure and HLA in healthy donors. Study-wide results and caveats: Being productive about 90% or about 30% of the time was typical of most TCR beta V segments in an earlier analysis. A later analysis associated 16,000 or so TCR beta sequences with HLA alleles at a 0.05 false discovery rate.

The sample comprised PBMCs. V is TRBV11-3 and J is TRBJ2-5, with a possible D match to TRBD2 (7 bases). The receptor was derived from a male donor in good health and CMV-seronegative. The CDR3 sequence: CASSLRGGSQETQYF. The CDR3 DNA reads TGTGCCAGCAGCTTAAGGGGGGGCAGCCAAGAGACCCAGTACTTC.